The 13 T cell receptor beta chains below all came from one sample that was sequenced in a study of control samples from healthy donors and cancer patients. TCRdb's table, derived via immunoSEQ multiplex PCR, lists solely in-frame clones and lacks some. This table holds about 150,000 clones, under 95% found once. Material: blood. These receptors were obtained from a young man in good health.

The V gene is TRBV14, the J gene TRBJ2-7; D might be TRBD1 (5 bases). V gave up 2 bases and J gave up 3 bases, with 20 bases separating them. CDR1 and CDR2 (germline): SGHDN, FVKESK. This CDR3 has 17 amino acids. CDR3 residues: CASSQWLPEGHFYEQYF. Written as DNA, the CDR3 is TGTGCCAGCAGCCAATGGCTACCCGAAGGACACTTCTACGAGCAGTACTTC.

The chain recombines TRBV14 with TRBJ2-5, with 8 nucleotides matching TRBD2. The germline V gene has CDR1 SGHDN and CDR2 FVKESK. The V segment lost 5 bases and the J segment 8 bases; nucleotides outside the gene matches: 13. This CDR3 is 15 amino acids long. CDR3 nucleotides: TGTGCCAGCAGCACCCAGCGGGGGCCTATCGTAACCCAGTACTTC. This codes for CASSTQRGPIVTQYF.

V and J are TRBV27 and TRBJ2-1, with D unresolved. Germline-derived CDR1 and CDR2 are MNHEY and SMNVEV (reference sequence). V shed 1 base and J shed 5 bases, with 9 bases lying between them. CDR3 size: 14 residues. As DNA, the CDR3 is TGTGCCAGCAGTTTATGGGCAGAAGACAATGAGCAGTTCTTC. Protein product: CASSLWAEDNEQFF.

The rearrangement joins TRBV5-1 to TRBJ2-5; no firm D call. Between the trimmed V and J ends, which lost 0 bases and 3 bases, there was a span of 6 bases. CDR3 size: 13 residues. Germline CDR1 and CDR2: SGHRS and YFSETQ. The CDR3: CASSLELKETQYF. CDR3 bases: TGCGCCAGCAGCTTGGAGCTCAAAGAGACCCAGTACTTC.

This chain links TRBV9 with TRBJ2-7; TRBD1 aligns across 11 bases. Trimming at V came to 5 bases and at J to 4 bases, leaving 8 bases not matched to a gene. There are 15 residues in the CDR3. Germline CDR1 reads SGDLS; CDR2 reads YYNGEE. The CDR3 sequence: CASSPRTGGLYEQYF. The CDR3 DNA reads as TGTGCCAGCAGTCCCAGGACAGGGGGCCTATACGAGCAGTACTTC. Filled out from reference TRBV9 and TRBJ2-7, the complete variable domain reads DSGVTQTPKHLITATGQRVTLRCSPRSGDLSVYWYQQSLDQGLQFLIQYYNGEERAKGNILERFSAQQFPDLHSELNLSSLELGDSALYFCASSPRTGGLYEQYFGPGTRLTVT.

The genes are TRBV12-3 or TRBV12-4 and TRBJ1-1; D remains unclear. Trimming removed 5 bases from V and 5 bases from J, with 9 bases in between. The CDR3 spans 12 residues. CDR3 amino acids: CASSPRITEAFF. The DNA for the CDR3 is TGTGCCAGCAGTCCCCGGATAACTGAAGCTTTCTTT.

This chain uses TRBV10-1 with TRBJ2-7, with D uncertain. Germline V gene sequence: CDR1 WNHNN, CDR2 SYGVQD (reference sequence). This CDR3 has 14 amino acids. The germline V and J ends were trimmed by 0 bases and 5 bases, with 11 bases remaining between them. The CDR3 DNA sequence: TGCGCCAGCAGTGAGTCGATCGGGTTGCACGAGCAGTACTTC. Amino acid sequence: CASSESIGLHEQYF.

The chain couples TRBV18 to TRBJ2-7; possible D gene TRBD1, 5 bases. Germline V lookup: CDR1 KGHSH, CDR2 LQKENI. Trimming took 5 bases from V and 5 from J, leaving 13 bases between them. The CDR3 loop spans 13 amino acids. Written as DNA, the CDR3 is TGTGCCAGCTCAACACTCCAGGGCCACGAGCAGTACTTC. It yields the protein CASSTLQGHEQYF.

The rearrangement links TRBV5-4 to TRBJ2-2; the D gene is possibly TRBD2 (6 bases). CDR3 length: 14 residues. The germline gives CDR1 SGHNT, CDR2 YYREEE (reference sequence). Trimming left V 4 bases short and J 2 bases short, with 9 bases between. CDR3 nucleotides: TGTGCCAGCAGCGTGGGACTTAACACCGGGGAGCTGTTTTTT. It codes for CASSVGLNTGELFF.

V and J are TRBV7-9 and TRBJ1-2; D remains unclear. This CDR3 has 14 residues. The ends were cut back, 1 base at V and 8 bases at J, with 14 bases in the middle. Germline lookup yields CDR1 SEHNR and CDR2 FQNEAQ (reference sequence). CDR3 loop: CASSLEAGPRGYTF. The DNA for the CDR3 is TGTGCCAGCAGCTTAGAAGCAGGCCCAAGGGGCTACACCTTC.

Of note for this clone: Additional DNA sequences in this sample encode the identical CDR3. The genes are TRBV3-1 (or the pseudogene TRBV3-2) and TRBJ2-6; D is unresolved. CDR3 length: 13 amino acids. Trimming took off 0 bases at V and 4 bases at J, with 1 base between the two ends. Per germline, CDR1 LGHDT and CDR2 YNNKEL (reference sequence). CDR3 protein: CASSQEGANVLTF. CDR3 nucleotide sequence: TGTGCCAGCAGCCAAGAAGGGGCCAACGTCCTGACTTTC.

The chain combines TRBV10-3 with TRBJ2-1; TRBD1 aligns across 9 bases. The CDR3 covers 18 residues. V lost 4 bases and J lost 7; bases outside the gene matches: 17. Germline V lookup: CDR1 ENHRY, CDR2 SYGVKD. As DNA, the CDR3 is TGTGCCATCAGTGGACAGGGGGTTACCGTACAAGGCGTAAATGAGCAGTTCTTC. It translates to CAISGQGVTVQGVNEQFF.

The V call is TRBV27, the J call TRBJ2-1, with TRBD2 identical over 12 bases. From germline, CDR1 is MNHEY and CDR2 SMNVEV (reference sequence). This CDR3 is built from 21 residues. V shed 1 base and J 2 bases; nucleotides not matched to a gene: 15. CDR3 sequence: CASSLLATASGRAATYNEQFF. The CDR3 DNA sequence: TGTGCCAGCAGTTTATTGGCTACGGCTAGCGGGAGGGCCGCCACCTACAATGAGCAGTTCTTC.